This T cell receptor beta chain appears in the sequencing data of a study of cytotoxic CD8 clonotypes in ibrutinib-treated CLL. TCRdb keeps only in-frame clones here, not all; method: immunoSEQ multiplex PCR. Of roughly 54,000 clones detected, 57% appear once; the ten largest clones hold around a quarter. V lost 6 bases to trimming and J lost 4 bases; unmatched junction nucleotides: 6. The CDR3 spans 14 residues. Germline-derived CDR1 and CDR2 are MNHEY and SMNVEV (reference sequence). This clone was seen just once. This receptor was taken from a human donor with chronic lymphocytic leukemia. The chain recombines TRBV27 with TRBJ2-3, with TRBD2 matching over 8 bases. The specimen comprised PBMCs, sampled after 24 months of ibrutinib treatment. The CDR3 here is CASRLAGTSDTQYF. The CDR3 DNA reads TGTGCCAGCAGATTAGCGGGGACCTCAGATACGCAGTATTTT.